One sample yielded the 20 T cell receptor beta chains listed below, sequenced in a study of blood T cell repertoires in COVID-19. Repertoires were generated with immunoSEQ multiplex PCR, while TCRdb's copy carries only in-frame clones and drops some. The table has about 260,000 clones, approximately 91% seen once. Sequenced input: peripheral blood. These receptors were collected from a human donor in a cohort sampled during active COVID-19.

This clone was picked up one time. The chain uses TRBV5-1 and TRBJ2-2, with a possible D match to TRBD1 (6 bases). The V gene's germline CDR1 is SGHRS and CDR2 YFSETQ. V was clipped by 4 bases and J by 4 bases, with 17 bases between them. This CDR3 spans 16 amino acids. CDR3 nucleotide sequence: TGCGCCAGCAGCGCTACTGGACAGTCCCTCACCGGGGAGCTGTTTTTT. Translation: CASSATGQSLTGELFF.

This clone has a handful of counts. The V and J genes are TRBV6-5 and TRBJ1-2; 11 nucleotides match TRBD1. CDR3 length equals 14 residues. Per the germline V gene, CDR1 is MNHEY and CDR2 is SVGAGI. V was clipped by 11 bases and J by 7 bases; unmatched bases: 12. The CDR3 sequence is CAATGTGGLGGYTF. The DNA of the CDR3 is TGTGCCGCGACCGGGACAGGGGGTTTGGGTGGCTACACCTTC.

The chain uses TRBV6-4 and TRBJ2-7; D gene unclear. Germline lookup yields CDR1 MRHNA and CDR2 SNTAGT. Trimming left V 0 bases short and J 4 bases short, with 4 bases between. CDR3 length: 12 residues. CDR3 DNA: TGTGCCAGCAGTGACTCTAAATACGAGCAGTACTTC. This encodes CASSDSKYEQYF.

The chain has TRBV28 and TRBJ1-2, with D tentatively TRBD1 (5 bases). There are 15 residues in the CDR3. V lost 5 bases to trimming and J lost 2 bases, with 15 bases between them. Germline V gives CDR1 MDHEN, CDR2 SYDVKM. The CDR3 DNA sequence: TGTGCCAGCAGTCCCGGCGGGACGATGAACTATGGCTACACCTTC. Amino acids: CASSPGGTMNYGYTF.

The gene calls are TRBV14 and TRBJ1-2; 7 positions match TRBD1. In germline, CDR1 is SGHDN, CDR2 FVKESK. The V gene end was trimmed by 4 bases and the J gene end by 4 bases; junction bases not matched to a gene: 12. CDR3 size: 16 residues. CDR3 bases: TGTGCCAGCAGCCTTGGGACAGTTCCGCTCGGCTATGGCTACACCTTC. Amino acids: CASSLGTVPLGYGYTF.

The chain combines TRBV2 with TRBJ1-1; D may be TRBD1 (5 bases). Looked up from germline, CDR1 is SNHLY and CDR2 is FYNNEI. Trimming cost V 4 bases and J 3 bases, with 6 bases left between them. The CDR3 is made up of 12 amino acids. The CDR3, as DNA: TGTGCCAGCAGTGCAGGGTACACTGAAGCTTTCTTT. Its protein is CASSAGYTEAFF.

CDR3 amino acids: CASSLGRGSGAHAYEQYF. CDR3 coding DNA: TGTGCCAGCTCACTGGGCAGAGGTAGCGGGGCACACGCCTACGAGCAGTACTTC. The chain is built from TRBV18 and TRBJ2-7; TRBD2 matches 8 bases. This CDR3 is built from 18 residues. Trimming removed 4 bases from V and 2 bases from J; junction bases left unmatched: 16. The V gene's germline CDR1 is KGHSH and CDR2 LQKENI.

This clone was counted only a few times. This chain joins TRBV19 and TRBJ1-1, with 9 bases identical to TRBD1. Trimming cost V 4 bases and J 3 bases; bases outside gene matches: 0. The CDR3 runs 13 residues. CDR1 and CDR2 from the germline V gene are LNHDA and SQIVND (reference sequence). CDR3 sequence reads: CASSRTGDTEAFF. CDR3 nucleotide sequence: TGTGCCAGTAGTAGGACAGGGGACACTGAAGCTTTCTTT. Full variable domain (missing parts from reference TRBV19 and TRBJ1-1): DGGITQSPKYLFRKEGQNVTLSCEQNLNHDAMYWYRQDPGQGLRLIYYSQIVNDFQKGDIAEGYSVSREKKESFPLTVTSAQKNPTAFYLCASSRTGDTEAFFGQGTRLTVV.

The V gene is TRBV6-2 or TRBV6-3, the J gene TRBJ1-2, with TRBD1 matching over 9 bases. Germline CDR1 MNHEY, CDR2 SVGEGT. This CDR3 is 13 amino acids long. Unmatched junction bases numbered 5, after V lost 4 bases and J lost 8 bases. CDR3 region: CASSFGQGRGYTF. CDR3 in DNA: TGTGCCAGCAGTTTCGGACAGGGGAGAGGCTACACCTTC.

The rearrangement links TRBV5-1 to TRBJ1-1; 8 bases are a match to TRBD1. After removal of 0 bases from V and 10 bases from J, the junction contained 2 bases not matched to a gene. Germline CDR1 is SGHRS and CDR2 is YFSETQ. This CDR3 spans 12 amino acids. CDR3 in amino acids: CASSLDGTGAFF. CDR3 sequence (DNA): TGCGCCAGCAGCTTGGACGGGACAGGAGCTTTCTTT.

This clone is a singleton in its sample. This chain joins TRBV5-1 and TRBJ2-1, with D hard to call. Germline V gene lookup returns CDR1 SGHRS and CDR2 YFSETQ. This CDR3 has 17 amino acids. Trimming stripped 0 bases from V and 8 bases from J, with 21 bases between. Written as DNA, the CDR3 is TGCGCCAGCAGCTTGGCCGGTCGCCGTTATTATTTGGATGAGCAGTTCTTC. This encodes CASSLAGRRYYLDEQFF. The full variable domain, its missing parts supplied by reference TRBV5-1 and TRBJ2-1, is KAGVTQTPRYLIKTRGQQVTLSCSPISGHRSVSWYQQTPGQGLQFLFEYFSETQRNKGNFPGRFSGRQFSNSRSEMNVSTLELGDSALYLCASSLAGRRYYLDEQFFGPGTRLTVL.

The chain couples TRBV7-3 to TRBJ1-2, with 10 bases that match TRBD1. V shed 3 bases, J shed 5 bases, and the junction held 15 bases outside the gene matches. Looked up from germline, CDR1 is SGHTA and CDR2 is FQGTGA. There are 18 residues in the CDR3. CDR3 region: CASSFLPGDRGLGYGYTF. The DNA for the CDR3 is TGTGCCAGCAGCTTCCTTCCCGGAGACAGGGGGCTCGGGTATGGCTACACCTTC.

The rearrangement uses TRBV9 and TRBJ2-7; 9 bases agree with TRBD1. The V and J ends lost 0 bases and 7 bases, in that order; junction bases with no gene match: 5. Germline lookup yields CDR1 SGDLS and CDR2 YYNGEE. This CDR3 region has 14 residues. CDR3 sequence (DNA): TGTGCCAGCAGCGTAGGGGGACAGGGAATGGAGCAGTACTTC. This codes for CASSVGGQGMEQYF.

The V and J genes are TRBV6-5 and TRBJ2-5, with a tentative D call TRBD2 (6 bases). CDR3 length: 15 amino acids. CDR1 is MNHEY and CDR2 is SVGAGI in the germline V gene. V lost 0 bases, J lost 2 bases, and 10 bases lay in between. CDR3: CASSYSEEGQETQYF. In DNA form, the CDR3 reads TGTGCCAGCAGTTACTCGGAGGAGGGGCAAGAGACCCAGTACTTC.

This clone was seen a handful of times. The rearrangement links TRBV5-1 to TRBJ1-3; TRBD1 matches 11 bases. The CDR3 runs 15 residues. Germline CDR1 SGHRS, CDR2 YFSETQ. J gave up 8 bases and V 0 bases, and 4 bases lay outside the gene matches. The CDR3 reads CASSLEGQGVDTIYF. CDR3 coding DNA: TGCGCCAGCAGCTTGGAGGGACAGGGGGTAGACACCATATATTTT.

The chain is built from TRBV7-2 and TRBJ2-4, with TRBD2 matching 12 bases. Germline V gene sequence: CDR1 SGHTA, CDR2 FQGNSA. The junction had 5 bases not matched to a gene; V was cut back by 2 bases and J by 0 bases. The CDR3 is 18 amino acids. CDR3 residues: CASSLLAGGHLAKNIQYF. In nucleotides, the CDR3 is TGTGCCAGCAGCTTACTAGCGGGGGGGCACCTAGCCAAAAACATTCAGTACTTC.

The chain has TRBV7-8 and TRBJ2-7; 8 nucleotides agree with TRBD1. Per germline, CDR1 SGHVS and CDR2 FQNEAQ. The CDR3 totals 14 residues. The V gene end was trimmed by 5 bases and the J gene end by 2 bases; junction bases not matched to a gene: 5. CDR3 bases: TGTGCCAGCAGCCCGGACAGGGCTACCTACGAGCAGTACTTC. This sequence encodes CASSPDRATYEQYF.

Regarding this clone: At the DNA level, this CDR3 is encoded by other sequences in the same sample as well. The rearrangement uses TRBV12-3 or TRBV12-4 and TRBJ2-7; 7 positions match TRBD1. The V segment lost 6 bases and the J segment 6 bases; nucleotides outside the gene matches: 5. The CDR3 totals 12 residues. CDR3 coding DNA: TGTGCCAGCAGCTTAACAGGGGTCGAGCAGTACTTC. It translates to CASSLTGVEQYF.

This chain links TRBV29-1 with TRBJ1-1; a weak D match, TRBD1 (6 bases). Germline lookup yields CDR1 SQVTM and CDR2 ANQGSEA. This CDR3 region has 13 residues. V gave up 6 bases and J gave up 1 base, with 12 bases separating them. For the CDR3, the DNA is TGCAGCGTCGACCCGGGACAGAACACTGAAGCTTTCTTT. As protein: CSVDPGQNTEAFF.

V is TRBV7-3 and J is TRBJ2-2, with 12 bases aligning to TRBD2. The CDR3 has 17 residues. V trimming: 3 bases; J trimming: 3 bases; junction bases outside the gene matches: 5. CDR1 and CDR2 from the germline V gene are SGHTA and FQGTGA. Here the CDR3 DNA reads TGTGCCAGCAGCTTGACTAGCGGGAGTGCGCACACCGGGGAGCTGTTTTTT. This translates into CASSLTSGSAHTGELFF.